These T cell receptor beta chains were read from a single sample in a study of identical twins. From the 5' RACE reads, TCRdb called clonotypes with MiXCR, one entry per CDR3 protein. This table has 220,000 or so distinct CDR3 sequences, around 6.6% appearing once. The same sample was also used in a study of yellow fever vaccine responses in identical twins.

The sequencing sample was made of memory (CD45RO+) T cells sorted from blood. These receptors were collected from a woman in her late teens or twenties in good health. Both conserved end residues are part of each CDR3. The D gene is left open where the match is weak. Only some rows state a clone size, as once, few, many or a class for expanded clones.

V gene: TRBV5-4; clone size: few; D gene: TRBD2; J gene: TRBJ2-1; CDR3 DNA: TGTGCCAGCAGCTTGGGGGGACTAACATCCGAGCAGTTCTTC; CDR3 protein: CASSLGGLTSEQFF
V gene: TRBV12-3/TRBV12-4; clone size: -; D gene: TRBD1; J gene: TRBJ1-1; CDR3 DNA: TGTGCCAGCAGTCGGGGACAGGAAGCTTTCTTT; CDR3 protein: CASSRGQEAFF
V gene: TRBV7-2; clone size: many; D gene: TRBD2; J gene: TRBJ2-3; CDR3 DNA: TGTGCCAGCAGCTCAGGCTCGGCGGGGGAGACAGATACGCAGTATTTT; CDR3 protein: CASSSGSAGETDTQYF
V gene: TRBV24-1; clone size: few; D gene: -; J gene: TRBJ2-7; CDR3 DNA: TGTGCCACCAGTGATACTAGGGACGGGTCCTACGAGCAGTACTTC; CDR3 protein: CATSDTRDGSYEQYF
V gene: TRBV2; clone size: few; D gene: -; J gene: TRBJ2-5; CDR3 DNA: TGTGCCAGCACCCTCCCCGGGAGCAGGGAAGAGACCCAGTACTTC; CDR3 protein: CASTLPGSREETQYF
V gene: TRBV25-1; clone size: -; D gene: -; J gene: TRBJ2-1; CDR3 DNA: TGTGCCAGCAGTGAATTGGGTGGGGATGAGCAGTTCTTC; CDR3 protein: CASSELGGDEQFF
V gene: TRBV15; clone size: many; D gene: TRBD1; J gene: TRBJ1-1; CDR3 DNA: TGTGCCACCAGCAGACGGACAGGTGTGCACACTGAAGCTTTCTTT; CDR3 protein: CATSRRTGVHTEAFF
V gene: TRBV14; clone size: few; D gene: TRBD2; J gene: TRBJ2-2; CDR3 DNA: TGTGCCAGCAGCCAAGAGGGGACTAGATCGGTCACCGGGGAGCTGTTTTTT; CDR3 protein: CASSQEGTRSVTGELFF
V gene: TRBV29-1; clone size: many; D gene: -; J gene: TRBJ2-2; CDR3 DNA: TGCAGCGCCCCACAGGACAGCAACACCGGGGAGCTGTTTTTT; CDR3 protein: CSAPQDSNTGELFF
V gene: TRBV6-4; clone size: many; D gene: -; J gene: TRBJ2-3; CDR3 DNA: TGTGCCAGCAGTGACTCGAAGGGACACGGCACAGATACGCAGTATTTT; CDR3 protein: CASSDSKGHGTDTQYF
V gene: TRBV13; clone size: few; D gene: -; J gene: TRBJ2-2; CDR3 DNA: TGTGCCAGCAGCTTAGGGGATCCGCTCCGACCGTACAAAGAGCCGGGACAGAACACCGGGGAGCTGTTTTTT; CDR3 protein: CASSLGDPLRPYKEPGQNTGELFF
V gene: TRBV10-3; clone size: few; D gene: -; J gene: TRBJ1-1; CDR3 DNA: TGTGCCATCAGGGACAGAGCTGAAGCTTTCTTT; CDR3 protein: CAIRDRAEAFF
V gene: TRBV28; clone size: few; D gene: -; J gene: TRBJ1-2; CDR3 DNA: TGTGCCAGCAGTTTTTTGGCGGGAAACACCTTC; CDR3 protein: CASSFLAGNTF
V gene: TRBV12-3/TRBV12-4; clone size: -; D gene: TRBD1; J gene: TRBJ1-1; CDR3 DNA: TGTGCCAGCAGTTTAGGGGGGACAGGGCCTTTCTTT; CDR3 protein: CASSLGGTGPFF
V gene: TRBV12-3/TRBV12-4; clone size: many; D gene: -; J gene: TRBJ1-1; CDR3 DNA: TGTGCCAGCAGCCGGAACCTTAACACTGAAGCTTTCTTT; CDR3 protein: CASSRNLNTEAFF
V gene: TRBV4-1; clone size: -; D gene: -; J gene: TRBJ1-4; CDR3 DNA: TGCGCCAGCAGCCAAACACCTAACCCTGCAACTAATGAAAAACTGTTTTTT; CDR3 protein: CASSQTPNPATNEKLFF
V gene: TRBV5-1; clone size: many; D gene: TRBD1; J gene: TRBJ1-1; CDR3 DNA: TGCGCCAGCAGCTTAAGAACTAAACAGGGGGCCTTCAGCCTGAACACTGAAGCTTTCTTT; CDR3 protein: CASSLRTKQGAFSLNTEAFF
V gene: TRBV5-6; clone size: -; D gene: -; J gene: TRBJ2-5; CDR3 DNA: TGTGCCAGCAGCTTTTTTTTTAGTAACGGGCTTGGGGAGACCCAGTACTTC; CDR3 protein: CASSFFFSNGLGETQYF
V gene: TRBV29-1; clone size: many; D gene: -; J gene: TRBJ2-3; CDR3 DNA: TGCAGCGTTGTAGAGGGGTCGGATACGCAGTATTTT; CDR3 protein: CSVVEGSDTQYF
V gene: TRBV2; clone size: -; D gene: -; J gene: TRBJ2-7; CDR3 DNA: TGTGCCAGCAGTGTGGCAACAGAGGGGGAGCAGTACTTC; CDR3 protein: CASSVATEGEQYF
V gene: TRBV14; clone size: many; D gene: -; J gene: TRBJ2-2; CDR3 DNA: TGTGCCAGCAGCCAAGTTGGGTTATCCAGGGAGCTGTTTTTT; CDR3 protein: CASSQVGLSRELFF
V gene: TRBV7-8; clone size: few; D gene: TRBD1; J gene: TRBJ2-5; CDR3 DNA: TGTGCCAGCAGCCTAAGCCGACAGGGTCTACTCCAAGAGACCCAGTACTTC; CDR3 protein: CASSLSRQGLLQETQYF
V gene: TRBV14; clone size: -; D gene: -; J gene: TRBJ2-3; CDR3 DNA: TGTGCCAGCAGCTCTCGCCCCGAGGGGAGAGATACGCAGTATTTT; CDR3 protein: CASSSRPEGRDTQYF
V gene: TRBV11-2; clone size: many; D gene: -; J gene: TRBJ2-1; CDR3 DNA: TGTGCCGGGCTTAAAGGTGGGAATGAGCAGTTCTTC; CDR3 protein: CAGLKGGNEQFF
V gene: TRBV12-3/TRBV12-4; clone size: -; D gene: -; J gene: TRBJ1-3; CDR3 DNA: TGTGCCAGCACCAGGGACCGGGGTGGAAACACCATATATTTT; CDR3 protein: CASTRDRGGNTIYF
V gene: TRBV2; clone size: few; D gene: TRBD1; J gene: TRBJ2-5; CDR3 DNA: TGTGCCAGCAGAAGGACAGGTCAAGAGACCCAGTACTTC; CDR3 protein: CASRRTGQETQYF
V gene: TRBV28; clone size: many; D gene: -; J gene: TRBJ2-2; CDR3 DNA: TGTGCCAGCAGCTCTTCAGGTGTGGACACCGGGGAGCTGTTTTTT; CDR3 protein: CASSSSGVDTGELFF
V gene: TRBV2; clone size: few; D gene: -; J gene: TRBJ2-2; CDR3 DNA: TGTGCCACGAGAGCTGCTCCGAACACCGGGGAGCTGTTTTTT; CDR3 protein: CATRAAPNTGELFF
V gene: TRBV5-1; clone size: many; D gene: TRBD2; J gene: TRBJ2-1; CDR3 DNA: TGCGCCAGCAGCCCATTAGCGGGGGGCTACAATGAGCAGTTCTTC; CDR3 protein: CASSPLAGGYNEQFF
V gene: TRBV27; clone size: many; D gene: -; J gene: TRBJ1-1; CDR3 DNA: TGTGCCAGCAGTTTATTACCCAAGGCAGCTGAAGCTTTCTTT; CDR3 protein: CASSLLPKAAEAFF